This T cell receptor (beta chain) stems from a study of blood T cell repertoires in COVID-19. The ends lost 5 bases at V and 5 bases at J; junction bases unmatched: 10. The CDR3 has 15 residues. Germline V gene lookup returns CDR1 SGHRS and CDR2 YFSETQ. Data came from immunoSEQ multiplex PCR; TCRdb stores just in-frame clones and leaves some out. The sample has 60,000 to 70,000 clones, about 84% seen once. The chain couples TRBV5-1 to TRBJ1-5; 7 nucleotides agree with TRBD1. The receptor was derived from a human donor in a cohort sampled during active COVID-19. The sample taken for sequencing was peripheral blood. The CDR3 DNA is TGCGCCAGCAGTCCGGGGACAGTGGGCCATCAGCCCCAGCATTTT. This translates into CASSPGTVGHQPQHF. Full variable domain (remainder filled in from reference TRBV5-1 and TRBJ1-5): KAGVTQTPRYLIKTRGQQVTLSCSPISGHRSVSWYQQTPGQGLQFLFEYFSETQRNKGNFPGRFSGRQFSNSRSEMNVSTLELGDSALYLCASSPGTVGHQPQHFGDGTRLSIL.